Listed here are 19 T cell receptor beta chains from one sample, sequenced in a study of CD8 T cells in ankylosing spondylitis. TCRdb called the 5' RACE reads again in MiXCR, with one record for every CDR3 protein. The data show 250,000 or so distinct CDR3 sequences, 9.5% to 12% seen once. Sequencing was carried out using blood, either unsorted or a sorted T cell fraction (not recorded which). Receptors originate from a male donor with ankylosing spondylitis or in good health (not recorded which).

V usage is TRBV29-1 and J usage is TRBJ2-5; D assignment may be TRBD1 or TRBD2 (7 bases each). Germline V gene data show CDR1 as SQVTM and CDR2 as ANQGSEA. The CDR3 runs to 12 residues. Trimming cost V 6 bases and J 9 bases, with 17 bases left between them. The chain's CDR3 is CSVQGGATAQYF. In DNA form, the CDR3 reads TGCAGCGTCCAGGGGGGGGCCACGGCCCAGTACTTC.

This clonotype has ten or more counts. The gene calls are TRBV5-1 and TRBJ2-1; D gene uncertain. CDR1 is SGHRS, CDR2 YFSETQ, per germline. This CDR3 contains 16 residues. Trimming took off 0 bases at V and 7 bases at J, with 17 bases between the two ends. DNA of the CDR3: TGCGCCAGCAGCTTGGATTTCGCCACAAAGTTGAATGAGCAGTTCTTC. Its translation: CASSLDFATKLNEQFF.

This clonotype was detected many times. The rearrangement links TRBV20-1 to TRBJ2-1; D may be TRBD1 (5 bases). CDR1 DFQATT and CDR2 SNEGSKA come from the germline V gene (reference sequence). This CDR3 contains 16 residues. V lost 0 bases to trimming and J lost 4 bases, with 16 bases between them. This CDR3 is CSAREGLTNPYNEQFF. The CDR3 nucleotides are TGCAGTGCTAGAGAGGGGCTAACCAACCCTTACAATGAGCAGTTCTTC.

This clonotype was observed at least ten times. The chain employs TRBV19 and TRBJ2-2, with 9 bases aligning to TRBD1. V trimming: 3 bases; J trimming: 7 bases; junction bases outside the gene matches: 6. The CDR3 is 15 residues long. Per the germline V gene, CDR1 is LNHDA and CDR2 is SQIVND (reference sequence). In nucleotides, the CDR3 is TGTGCCAGTAGTATTACAGGGGGCTTTGGCGGGGAGCTGTTTTTT. It yields the protein CASSITGGFGGELFF.

In DNA form, the CDR3 reads TGCGCCAGCAGTCTTACTTTGGACAGGGGTTCCTACGAGCAGTACTTC. Translation gives CASSLTLDRGSYEQYF. The chain combines TRBV5-1 with TRBJ2-7; 9 bases map to TRBD1. This CDR3 comprises 16 residues. Germline assignment: CDR1 SGHRS and CDR2 YFSETQ. Losses at the gene ends were 5 bases for V and 1 base for J; bases not matched to a gene: 10.

This clonotype was seen many times. The chain joins TRBV29-1 to TRBJ1-1; D is possibly TRBD1 (5 bases). The CDR3 covers 13 residues. Looked up from germline, CDR1 is SQVTM and CDR2 is ANQGSEA. Trimming stripped 6 bases from V and 0 bases from J, with 11 bases between. The CDR3: CSVDQGVNTEAFF. For the CDR3, the DNA is TGCAGCGTGGATCAGGGTGTGAACACTGAAGCTTTCTTT.

This clonotype has a count of ten or more. This rearrangement joins TRBV28 to TRBJ2-3, with 8 bases identical to TRBD2. This CDR3 region has 16 residues. Trimming cost V 3 bases and J 6 bases; bases outside gene matches: 11. Germline CDR1 MDHEN, CDR2 SYDVKM. DNA of the CDR3: TGTGCCAGCAGTTTGTTTCTAGCGGGCCCTCCGGATACGCAGTATTTT. It translates to CASSLFLAGPPDTQYF.

This clonotype was counted ten times or more. The rearrangement uses TRBV6-1 and TRBJ2-7; the D is unclear. Germline CDR1 MNHNS, CDR2 SASEGT. Trimming took off 4 bases at V and 3 bases at J, with 4 bases between the two ends. CDR3 length: 11 amino acids. CDR3 in DNA: TGTGCCAGCAGTGGAATCTACGAGCAGTACTTC. It specifies CASSGIYEQYF.

A note on this clonotype: This clone may be a read error of a much larger clone one base away. This chain's CDR3 is CASSQDECGQGHEQYF. The DNA of the CDR3 is TGTGCCAGCAGCCAAGATGAATGCGGACAGGGCCACGAGCAGTACTTC. The chain is built from TRBV3-1 and TRBJ2-7; 8 bases are shared with TRBD1. The germline CDR1 and CDR2 sequences are LGHDT and YNNKEL (reference sequence). The junction had 9 bases not matched to a gene; V was cut back by 0 bases and J by 5 bases. The CDR3 length is 16 residues.

This clonotype has ten or more counts. This chain connects TRBV20-1 to TRBJ2-7; tentative D call: TRBD1 (6 bases). The CDR3 length is 14 residues. Germline loops: CDR1 DFQATT, CDR2 SNEGSKA (reference sequence). Trimming shortened V by 6 bases and J by 3 bases, and 18 bases separated the two germline ends. Written as DNA, the CDR3 is TGCAGTGCACTCGCTCCCAGGGGAAGCTACGAGCAGTACTTC. This sequence encodes CSALAPRGSYEQYF.

This sequence joins TRBV4-2 and TRBJ1-5, with a tentative D call TRBD1 (6 bases). CDR3 length: 13 residues. Between the trimmed V and J ends, which lost 5 bases and 5 bases, there was a span of 10 bases. Germline loops: CDR1 LGHNA, CDR2 YNFKEQ. The CDR3 sequence is CASSRQVYQPQHF. CDR3 DNA sequence: TGTGCCAGCAGCAGACAGGTCTATCAGCCCCAGCATTTT.

The sample holds a few counts of this clonotype. This chain connects TRBV7-2 to TRBJ2-5, with a weak D call TRBD2 (5 bases). The CDR3 is made up of 16 amino acids. Germline V gene sequence: CDR1 SGHTA, CDR2 FQGNSA. V lost 5 bases, J lost 0 bases, and 16 bases lay in between. The CDR3 loop is CASSPGGQSYQETQYF. As DNA, the CDR3 is TGTGCCAGCAGCCCGGGCGGGCAGTCTTACCAAGAGACCCAGTACTTC.

This clonotype came up many times. The chain links TRBV29-1 to TRBJ2-3, with 10 bases fitting TRBD2. J gave up 0 bases and V 7 bases, and 4 bases lay outside the gene matches. CDR3 length: 14 amino acids. The germline gives CDR1 SQVTM, CDR2 ANQGSEA. The CDR3 nucleotides are TGCAGCGCTGCGACTAGCGGGAGCACAGATACGCAGTATTTT. Its protein product is CSAATSGSTDTQYF.

This clonotype was observed a handful of times. The chain is built from TRBV29-1 and TRBJ2-7; D is possibly TRBD2 (6 bases). The germline CDR1 and CDR2 sequences are SQVTM and ANQGSEA. Trimming removed 4 bases from V and 4 bases from J, with 14 bases in between. CDR3 length equals 13 residues. In DNA form, the CDR3 reads TGCAGCGTTGCGGGGGTCCACGAATACGAGCAGTACTTC. Translating it yields CSVAGVHEYEQYF.

The chain is built from TRBV7-8 and TRBJ2-3, with D possibly called TRBD1 or TRBD2 (6 bases each). Trimming stripped 7 bases from V and 6 bases from J, with 20 bases between. The germline V gene has CDR1 SGHVS and CDR2 FQNEAQ. The CDR3 is 15 residues long. The CDR3 spells CASKRTPGARDTQYF. For the CDR3, the DNA is TGTGCCAGCAAGAGAACGCCGGGGGCGCGGGATACGCAGTATTTT. Variable domain in full (rest from reference TRBV7-8 and TRBJ2-3): GAGVSQSPRYKVAKRGQDVALRCDPISGHVSLFWYQQALGQGPEFLTYFQNEAQLDKSGLPSDRFFAERPEGSVSTLKIQRTQQEDSAVYLCASKRTPGARDTQYFGPGTRLTVL.

This chain uses TRBV19 with TRBJ2-7, with 10 bases matching TRBD1. Per the germline V gene, CDR1 is LNHDA and CDR2 is SQIVND (reference sequence). The J segment lost 0 bases and the V segment lost 4 bases, leaving 3 bases of the junction unmatched. The CDR3 contains 15 residues. The CDR3 loop is CASSTRTGGSYEQYF. The CDR3 DNA follows: TGTGCCAGTAGTACCCGGACAGGGGGCTCCTACGAGCAGTACTTC.

Comments on this clonotype: A single base separates this from a much larger clone, so it may be a read error. The chain recombines TRBV11-2 with TRBJ2-2, with a tentative D call TRBD2 (6 bases). V dropped 1 base and J dropped 5 bases, with 20 bases sitting between them. Germline CDR1 and CDR2: SGHAT and FQNNGV. There are 18 residues in the CDR3. The CDR3 nucleotides read TGTGCCAGCAGCTTAGTGAGACTAGTACGGGCCGCGACCGGGGAGCTGTTTTTT. It translates to CASSLVRLVRAATGELFF. Together with reference TRBV11-2 and TRBJ2-2, the CDR3 gives the full variable domain: EAGVAQSPRYKIIEKRQSVAFWCNPISGHATLYWYQQILGQGPKLLIQFQNNGVVDDSQLPKDRFSAERLKGVDSTLKIQPAKLEDSAVYLCASSLVRLVRAATGELFFGEGSRLTVL.

The gene calls are TRBV5-1 and TRBJ2-2; D not certain. The CDR3 has 14 residues. The germline V and J ends were trimmed by 6 bases and 0 bases, with 9 bases remaining between them. Germline loops: CDR1 SGHRS, CDR2 YFSETQ. Here the CDR3 reads CASIGNANTGELFF. Written as DNA, the CDR3 is TGCGCCAGCATCGGAAACGCGAACACCGGGGAGCTGTTTTTT.

This clonotype appeared many times. This chain joins TRBV5-1 and TRBJ2-1; D perhaps matches TRBD1 (6 bases). Germline CDR1 reads SGHRS; CDR2 reads YFSETQ. Trimming shortened V by 5 bases and J by 6 bases, and 12 bases separated the two germline ends. The CDR3 is 13 amino acids. The CDR3 spells CASRQGASNEQFF. In DNA form, the CDR3 reads TGCGCCAGCAGACAGGGTGCGTCCAATGAGCAGTTCTTC.